Many counts were recorded for the clone carrying this T cell receptor (beta chain). Its specificity is not known. This entry comes from a study of T cells after yellow fever vaccination. Study-level findings and limits: Detected again after the booster were most primary-vaccination clones, at 95% to 98% CD4 and approximately 85% CD8.

Germline loops: CDR1 SEHNR, CDR2 FQNEAQ (reference sequence). Deletions cut 5 bases from V and 0 bases from J, with 10 bases between. The CDR3 has 14 amino acids. TCRdb passed the 5' RACE reads through MiXCR, listing each CDR3 protein once. The table records a few hundred thousand distinct CDR3 sequences, around 9.3% of them present only once. The source was CD4+ T cells sorted from PBMCs, collected 5 days after the yellow fever booster vaccination. This chain uses TRBV7-9 with TRBJ2-5; D gene uncertain. The receptor comes from a man younger than 35 who received the YFV17D yellow fever vaccine. The chain's CDR3 is CASSVDRYQETQYF. The CDR3 nucleotides are TGTGCCAGCAGCGTCGACCGGTACCAAGAGACCCAGTACTTC.